This TCR beta chain was sequenced for a study of T cell responses to AZD1222 COVID-19 vaccine. Sequenced by immunoSEQ multiplex PCR; TCRdb stores in-frame clones only, minus some. The data hold more than 90,000 clones, with around 87% observed a single time. Whole-study findings and limits: All repertoire sampling was performed exclusively after the peak T cell response.

The CDR3 has 14 amino acids. The V end was cut by 1 base, the J end by 2 bases, with 9 bases between. In germline, CDR1 is SGHRS, CDR2 YFSETQ. Regarding this clone: Its matching antigen is unknown.

The sequence derives from an adult who received the AZD1222 COVID-19 vaccine. The material sequenced was peripheral blood, taken 28 days after the second AZD1222 dose. V is TRBV5-1 and J is TRBJ1-1, with unresolved D. CDR3 sequence: CASSLSLGNTEAFF. Written as DNA, the CDR3 is TGCGCCAGCAGCTTGTCGCTTGGCAACACTGAAGCTTTCTTT.